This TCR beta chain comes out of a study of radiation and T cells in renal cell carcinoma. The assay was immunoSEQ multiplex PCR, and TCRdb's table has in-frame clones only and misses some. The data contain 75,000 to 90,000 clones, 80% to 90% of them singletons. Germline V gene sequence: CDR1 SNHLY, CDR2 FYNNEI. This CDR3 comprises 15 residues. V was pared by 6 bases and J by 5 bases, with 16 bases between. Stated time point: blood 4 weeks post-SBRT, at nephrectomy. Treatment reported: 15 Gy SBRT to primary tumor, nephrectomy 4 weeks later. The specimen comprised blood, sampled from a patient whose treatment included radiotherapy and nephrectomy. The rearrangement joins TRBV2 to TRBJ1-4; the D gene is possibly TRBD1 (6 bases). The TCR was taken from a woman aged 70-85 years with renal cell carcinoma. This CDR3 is CASRDTGTINEKLFF. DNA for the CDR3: TGTGCCAGCAGGGATACCGGGACAATAAATGAAAAACTGTTTTTT.